The rows below give T cell receptor beta chains drawn from one sample of a study of cytomegalovirus exposure and HLA in healthy donors. Assay used: immunoSEQ multiplex PCR; TCRdb lists only in-frame clones, some missing. The table has some 110,000 clones, over 60% seen once; the top ten hold around 5%. The sample taken for sequencing was PBMCs. Source of these receptors: a man younger than 40 in good health and CMV-seropositive. CDR3s include the opening cysteine and the closing phenylalanine or tryptophan. The D gene is left open where the match is weak. Some rows mark clone size as missing; the rest say once, few, many or name a class of expanded clone.

J gene: TRBJ1-5; D gene: -; clone size: -; V gene: TRBV2; CDR3 protein: CASSAMGQPNQPQHF; CDR3 DNA: TGTGCCAGCAGTGCGATGGGCCAACCCAATCAGCCCCAGCATTTT
J gene: TRBJ1-1; D gene: -; clone size: -; V gene: TRBV5-6; CDR3 protein: CASSFGTEAFF; CDR3 DNA: TGTGCCAGCAGCTTCGGTACTGAAGCTTTCTTT
J gene: TRBJ1-1; D gene: TRBD1; clone size: few; V gene: TRBV7-9; CDR3 protein: CASRRTGNTEAFF; CDR3 DNA: TGTGCCAGCAGGAGGACAGGGAACACTGAAGCTTTCTTT
J gene: TRBJ2-7; D gene: TRBD2; clone size: few; V gene: TRBV5-6; CDR3 protein: CASSQRMAGGLQYEQYF; CDR3 DNA: TGTGCCAGCAGCCAAAGAATGGCGGGGGGCCTCCAATACGAGCAGTACTTC
J gene: TRBJ1-5; D gene: -; clone size: few; V gene: TRBV28; CDR3 protein: CASFPYGRGNQPQHF; CDR3 DNA: TGTGCCAGCTTCCCCTACGGGAGGGGCAATCAGCCCCAGCATTTT
J gene: TRBJ1-6; D gene: TRBD1; clone size: -; V gene: TRBV6-1; CDR3 protein: CASSERQGAFYNSPLHF; CDR3 DNA: TGTGCCAGCAGTGAGCGACAGGGGGCTTTCTATAATTCACCCCTCCACTTT
J gene: TRBJ2-7; D gene: TRBD2; clone size: -; V gene: TRBV19; CDR3 protein: CASSGSSGSSYEQYF; CDR3 DNA: TGTGCCAGTAGTGGGAGTAGCGGGAGCTCCTACGAGCAGTACTTC
J gene: TRBJ2-7; D gene: TRBD2; clone size: few; V gene: TRBV11-1; CDR3 protein: CASSFSGGAFHEQYF; CDR3 DNA: TGTGCCAGCAGCTTTAGCGGGGGGGCATTCCACGAGCAGTACTTC
J gene: TRBJ2-7; D gene: -; clone size: -; V gene: TRBV11-2; CDR3 protein: CASSLQEKYFF; CDR3 DNA: TGTGCCAGCAGCCTCCAGGAAAAGTACTTCTTC
J gene: TRBJ2-5; D gene: TRBD2; clone size: -; V gene: TRBV18; CDR3 protein: CASSPPTSGAQETQYF; CDR3 DNA: TGTGCCAGCTCACCACCGACTAGCGGGGCTCAAGAGACCCAGTACTTC
J gene: TRBJ2-2; D gene: TRBD1; clone size: -; V gene: TRBV10-3; CDR3 protein: CAISGQGGTGELFF; CDR3 DNA: TGTGCCATCAGCGGACAGGGTGGGACCGGGGAGCTGTTTTTT
J gene: TRBJ1-1; D gene: -; clone size: -; V gene: TRBV11-2; CDR3 protein: CASRFRQGRLNTEAFF; CDR3 DNA: TGTGCCAGCAGGTTCCGTCAGGGGCGGTTGAACACTGAAGCTTTCTTT
J gene: TRBJ2-7; D gene: TRBD2; clone size: few; V gene: TRBV4-3; CDR3 protein: CASSQDWLAGGQEQYF; CDR3 DNA: TGCGCCAGCAGCCAAGATTGGCTAGCGGGGGGGCAAGAGCAGTACTTC
J gene: TRBJ2-4; D gene: -; clone size: -; V gene: TRBV12-5; CDR3 protein: CASGLSSGAENIQYF; CDR3 DNA: TGTGCTAGTGGTTTGAGCAGTGGAGCCGAAAACATTCAGTACTTC
J gene: TRBJ1-3; D gene: -; clone size: -; V gene: TRBV10-2; CDR3 protein: CASSELAYSGNTIYF; CDR3 DNA: TGCGCCAGCAGTGAGTTGGCATACTCTGGAAACACCATATATTTT
J gene: TRBJ2-1; D gene: -; clone size: -; V gene: TRBV5-6; CDR3 protein: CASSLVGRGSYNEQFF; CDR3 DNA: TGTGCCAGCAGCTTGGTTGGCCGGGGCTCCTACAATGAGCAGTTCTTC
J gene: TRBJ1-1; D gene: TRBD1; clone size: -; V gene: TRBV5-4; CDR3 protein: CASSGTGGGTEAFF; CDR3 DNA: TGTGCCAGCAGCGGTACAGGGGGCGGCACTGAAGCTTTCTTT
J gene: TRBJ1-5; D gene: -; clone size: -; V gene: TRBV18; CDR3 protein: CASSPVGLYSNQPQHF; CDR3 DNA: TGTGCCAGCTCACCGGTCGGTCTTTATAGCAATCAGCCCCAGCATTTT
J gene: TRBJ1-3; D gene: -; clone size: -; V gene: TRBV7-2; CDR3 protein: CASRYSGNTIYF; CDR3 DNA: TGTGCCAGCAGATACTCTGGAAACACCATATATTTT
J gene: TRBJ1-6; D gene: -; clone size: -; V gene: TRBV5-1; CDR3 protein: CASSLSQVGNSPLHF; CDR3 DNA: TGCGCCAGCAGCTTGTCACAGGTGGGGAATTCACCCCTCCACTTT
J gene: TRBJ2-5; D gene: TRBD2; clone size: -; V gene: TRBV5-4; CDR3 protein: CASSLASGGHIGQETQYF; CDR3 DNA: TGTGCCAGCAGCTTGGCTAGCGGGGGGCATATCGGACAAGAGACCCAGTACTTC
J gene: TRBJ2-7; D gene: -; clone size: -; V gene: TRBV2; CDR3 protein: CATVGASYEQYF; CDR3 DNA: TGTGCCACCGTGGGGGCCTCCTACGAGCAGTACTTC
J gene: TRBJ2-6; D gene: -; clone size: -; V gene: TRBV6-1; CDR3 protein: CASREGVNVLTF; CDR3 DNA: TGTGCCAGCAGGGAGGGAGTTAACGTCCTGACTTTC
J gene: TRBJ2-7; D gene: TRBD1; clone size: -; V gene: TRBV6-4; CDR3 protein: CASSDGTGVGEQYF; CDR3 DNA: TGTGCCAGCAGTGACGGGACAGGGGTAGGCGAGCAGTACTTC
J gene: TRBJ2-5; D gene: TRBD1; clone size: -; V gene: TRBV19; CDR3 protein: CASAAGPPRGQETQYF; CDR3 DNA: TGTGCCAGTGCCGCCGGTCCACCCAGGGGGCAAGAGACCCAGTACTTC
J gene: TRBJ2-3; D gene: -; clone size: once; V gene: TRBV5-1; CDR3 protein: CASNPRSGPVVCVGGKADTQYF; CDR3 DNA: TGCGCCAGCAACCCACGAAGCGGTCCTGTCGTTTGTGTAGGAGGGAAGGCAGATACGCAGTATTTT
J gene: TRBJ2-7; D gene: TRBD1; clone size: -; V gene: TRBV5-1; CDR3 protein: CASSTGGDYEQYF; CDR3 DNA: TGCGCCAGCAGCACAGGGGGTGATTACGAGCAGTACTTC